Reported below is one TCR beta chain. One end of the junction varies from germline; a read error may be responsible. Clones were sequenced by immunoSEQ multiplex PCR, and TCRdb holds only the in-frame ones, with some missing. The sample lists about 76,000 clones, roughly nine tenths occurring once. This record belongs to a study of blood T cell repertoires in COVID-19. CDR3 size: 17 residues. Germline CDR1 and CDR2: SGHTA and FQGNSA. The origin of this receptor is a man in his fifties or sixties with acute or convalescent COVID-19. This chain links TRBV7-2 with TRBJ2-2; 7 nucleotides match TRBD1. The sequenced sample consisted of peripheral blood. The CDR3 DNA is TGTGCCAGCAGCCTAGCCCGGACAGGAGATAACACCGGGGAGCTGTTTTTT. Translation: CASSLARTGDNTGELFF.